Presented here are 18 T cell receptor beta chains from one specimen sequenced in a study of T cells after yellow fever vaccination. Via MiXCR, TCRdb re-called the 5' RACE reads, giving one row per CDR3 protein. Of 150,000 to 200,000 distinct CDR3 sequences listed, approximately 6.2% were seen once; the top ten hold roughly 3%. Here the sequenced sample was CD4+ T cells sorted from PBMCs, taken on the day of the first yellow fever vaccination. The origin of the receptors is a man younger than 35 who received the YFV17D yellow fever vaccine.

This rearrangement joins TRBV20-1 to TRBJ2-1; D gene ambiguous. The CDR3 contains 15 residues. Looked up from germline, CDR1 is DFQATT and CDR2 is SNEGSKA (reference sequence). The V and J ends lost 5 bases and 5 bases respectively, with 19 bases between them. CDR3 residues: CSAPSTDRGDNEQFF. The CDR3 DNA sequence: TGCAGTGCTCCCTCGACCGACCGAGGAGACAATGAGCAGTTCTTC.

This clonotype was detected ten times or more. The V and J genes are TRBV7-6 and TRBJ2-2, with no clear D. Germline loops: CDR1 SGHVS, CDR2 FNYEAQ. The V end was cut by 3 bases, the J end by 3 bases, with 5 bases between. The CDR3 contains 13 residues. The CDR3 sequence: CASSFVHTGELFF. The CDR3 nucleotides are TGTGCCAGCAGCTTCGTACACACCGGGGAGCTGTTTTTT. Together with reference TRBV7-6 and TRBJ2-2, the CDR3 gives the full variable domain: GAGVSQSPRYKVTKRGQDVALRCDPISGHVSLYWYRQALGQGPEFLTYFNYEAQQDKSGLPNDRFSAERPEGSISTLTIQRTEQRDSAMYRCASSFVHTGELFFGEGSRLTVL.

This clonotype was detected a few times. Here the CDR3 reads CASSPRDSLRGVSYEQYF. In DNA, the CDR3 is TGTGCCAGCAGCCCTCGGGACAGTCTAAGGGGGGTATCCTACGAGCAGTACTTC. V and J are TRBV27 and TRBJ2-7, with TRBD1 as a possible D gene (7 bases). CDR1 is MNHEY and CDR2 is SMNVEV in the germline V gene (reference sequence). The length of the CDR3 is 18 residues. V was cut by 6 bases and J by 1 base, with 25 bases left in between.

This chain connects TRBV5-4 to TRBJ1-1; tentative D call: TRBD1 (5 bases). With 5 bases removed from V and 0 bases from J, the gap between germline ends came to 20 bases. The CDR3 length is 17 residues. CDR1 is SGHNT, CDR2 YYREEE, per germline (reference sequence). CDR3 DNA sequence: TGTGCCAGCAGTCCGAGGGGTTCCGGGGCGCTGAACACTGAAGCTTTCTTT. This translates into CASSPRGSGALNTEAFF.

In this sample, this clonotype turned up many times. The chain joins TRBV5-1 to TRBJ2-1, with D perhaps TRBD1 (5 bases). This CDR3 comprises 13 residues. Germline V lookup: CDR1 SGHRS, CDR2 YFSETQ. Trimming removed 7 bases at V and 5 bases at J, with 13 bases between. CDR3 DNA sequence: TGCGCCAGCGCCTTCGCAGGGAACAATGAGCAGTTCTTC. It specifies CASAFAGNNEQFF.

This clonotype was picked up many times. The chain has TRBV12-3 or TRBV12-4 and TRBJ2-3; D unresolved. V lost 6 bases, J lost 4 bases, and 8 bases lay in between. This CDR3 comprises 12 residues. The CDR3 protein is CASRRHADTQYF. Written as DNA, the CDR3 is TGTGCCAGCAGGCGGCATGCAGATACGCAGTATTTT.

This clonotype was detected a few times. The chain is built from TRBV5-4 and TRBJ2-5, with no clear D. Looked up from germline, CDR1 is SGHNT and CDR2 is YYREEE (reference sequence). V was shortened by 5 bases and J by 2 bases, with 10 bases between the two germline ends. This CDR3 comprises 13 residues. DNA for the CDR3: TGTGCCAGCAGGTCGTGGTCACAAGAGACCCAGTACTTC. Translation: CASRSWSQETQYF.

This clonotype was observed a few times. This chain links TRBV5-5 with TRBJ1-6; 7 bases map to TRBD1. The CDR3 covers 14 residues. Trimming took 4 bases from V and 6 from J; bases not matched to a gene: 4. The germline V gene has CDR1 SGHKS and CDR2 YYEKEE (reference sequence). The CDR3 nucleotides are TGTGCCAGCAGCATACAGGGGTTTAATTCACCCCTCCACTTT. This codes for CASSIQGFNSPLHF.

This clonotype was detected ten times or more. This chain joins TRBV27 and TRBJ2-2; 8 bases map to TRBD1. There are 15 residues in the CDR3. Germline V lookup: CDR1 MNHEY, CDR2 SMNVEV (reference sequence). After removal of 2 bases from V and 4 bases from J, the junction contained 3 bases not matched to a gene. Here the CDR3 reads CASSLRTGTTGELFF. Written as DNA, the CDR3 is TGTGCCAGCAGTTTACGGACAGGGACCACCGGGGAGCTGTTTTTT.

A word on this clonotype: The junction shows a germline mismatch at one end, possibly a read error. The chain carries TRBV12-3 or TRBV12-4 and TRBJ2-1; D unclear. This CDR3 has 11 residues. The CDR3 nucleotides are TGTGCCAGCACCGCCTACAATGAGCCGTTCTTC. Its translation: CASTAYNEPFF.

The table lists this clonotype with a few counts. The DNA for the CDR3 is TGTGCCAGCAGTTTTGGGCAGACGCGTTCTGAAGCTTTCTTT. Protein: CASSFGQTRSEAFF. The rearrangement uses TRBV12-3 or TRBV12-4 and TRBJ1-1; D remains unclear. Trimming removed 3 bases from V and 6 bases from J, with 14 bases in between. This CDR3 region has 14 residues.

Ten or more counts support this clonotype. The J gene is TRBJ2-5, the V gene TRBV12-3 or TRBV12-4, with D hard to call. V gave up 5 bases and J gave up 0 bases, with 13 bases separating them. The length of the CDR3 is 15 residues. CDR3 region: CASSPRGTNQETQYF. DNA for the CDR3: TGTGCCAGCAGTCCGAGAGGAACCAACCAAGAGACCCAGTACTTC.

This clonotype was recorded at least ten times. This chain connects TRBV10-3 to TRBJ1-4; no clear D. CDR3 size: 14 residues. V was pared by 6 bases and J by 7 bases, with 15 bases between. Germline CDR1 reads ENHRY; CDR2 reads SYGVKD. CDR3 coding DNA: TGTGCCATCAGCCCGGGGTTGGGGAGTGAAAAACTGTTTTTT. Translated, it gives CAISPGLGSEKLFF.

This clonotype has just a few counts. The CDR3 here is CASSPRLAGGQDTQYF. The CDR3 DNA follows: TGTGCCAGCAGTCCCCGACTAGCGGGGGGGCAAGATACGCAGTATTTT. This chain links TRBV12-3 or TRBV12-4 with TRBJ2-3; 14 nucleotides match TRBD2. Unmatched junction bases numbered 6, after V lost 5 bases and J lost 5 bases. This CDR3 comprises 16 residues.

This clonotype showed up many times. The chain joins TRBV4-3 to TRBJ2-3; 7 positions match TRBD2. This CDR3 has 16 residues. CDR1 and CDR2 from the germline V gene are LGHNA and YSLEER. The V gene end was trimmed by 0 bases and the J gene end by 3 bases; junction bases not matched to a gene: 6. The CDR3 DNA reads TGCGCCAGCAGCCAAGAGTCGGGGGGTCTTACAGATACGCAGTATTTT. Translation gives CASSQESGGLTDTQYF.

J is TRBJ2-5 and V is TRBV19, with D possibly matching TRBD1 (5 bases). V was cut by 3 bases and J by 2 bases, with 7 bases left in between. The CDR3 is 13 amino acids. Germline V gene lookup returns CDR1 LNHDA and CDR2 SQIVND (reference sequence). CDR3 bases: TGTGCCAGTAGTATGAACAGGCAAGAGACCCAGTACTTC. Translating it yields CASSMNRQETQYF.

This clonotype was seen many times. The chain links TRBV12-3 or TRBV12-4 to TRBJ2-4, with D possibly being TRBD1 or TRBD2 (6 bases each). V shed 7 bases and J shed 7 bases, with 14 bases lying between them. This CDR3 region has 13 residues. The CDR3 here is CASKSTGGNIQYF. CDR3 nucleotide sequence: TGTGCCAGCAAGTCGACAGGAGGGAACATTCAGTACTTC.

By share of the sample, this clonotype is medium-sized. V is TRBV2 and J is TRBJ1-1, with 7 positions matching TRBD1. The length of the CDR3 is 14 residues. The V segment lost 4 bases and the J segment 4 bases; nucleotides outside the gene matches: 6. CDR1 and CDR2 from the germline V gene are SNHLY and FYNNEI. This chain's CDR3 is CASSGRQGSTEAFF. The CDR3 nucleotides read TGTGCCAGCAGTGGCAGACAGGGTAGCACTGAAGCTTTCTTT.